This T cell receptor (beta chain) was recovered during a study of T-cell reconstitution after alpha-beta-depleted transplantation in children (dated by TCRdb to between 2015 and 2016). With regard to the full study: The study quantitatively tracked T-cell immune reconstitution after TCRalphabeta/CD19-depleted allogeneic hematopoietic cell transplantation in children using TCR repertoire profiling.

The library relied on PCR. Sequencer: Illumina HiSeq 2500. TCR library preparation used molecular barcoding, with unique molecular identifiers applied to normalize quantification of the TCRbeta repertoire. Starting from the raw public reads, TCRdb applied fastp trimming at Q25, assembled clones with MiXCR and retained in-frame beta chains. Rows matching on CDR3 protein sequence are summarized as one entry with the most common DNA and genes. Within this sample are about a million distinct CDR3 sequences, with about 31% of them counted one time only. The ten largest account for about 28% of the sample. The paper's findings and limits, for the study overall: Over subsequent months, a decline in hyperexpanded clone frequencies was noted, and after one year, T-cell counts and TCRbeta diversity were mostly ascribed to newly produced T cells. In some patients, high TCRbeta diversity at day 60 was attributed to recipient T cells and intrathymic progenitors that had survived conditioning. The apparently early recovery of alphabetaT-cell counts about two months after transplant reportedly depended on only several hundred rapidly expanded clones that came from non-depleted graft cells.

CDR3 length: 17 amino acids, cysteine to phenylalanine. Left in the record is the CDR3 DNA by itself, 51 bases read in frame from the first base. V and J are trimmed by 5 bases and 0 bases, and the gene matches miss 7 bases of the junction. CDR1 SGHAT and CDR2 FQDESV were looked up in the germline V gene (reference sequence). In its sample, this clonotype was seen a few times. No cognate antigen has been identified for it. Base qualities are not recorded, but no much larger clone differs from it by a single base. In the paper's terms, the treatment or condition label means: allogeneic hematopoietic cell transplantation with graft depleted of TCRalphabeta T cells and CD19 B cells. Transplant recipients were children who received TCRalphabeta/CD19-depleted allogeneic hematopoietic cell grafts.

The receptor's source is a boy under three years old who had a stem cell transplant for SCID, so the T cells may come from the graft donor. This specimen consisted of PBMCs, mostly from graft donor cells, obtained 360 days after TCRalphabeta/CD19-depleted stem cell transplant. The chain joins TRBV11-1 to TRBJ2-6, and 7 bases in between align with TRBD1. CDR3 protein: CASSRDSRSSGANVLTF. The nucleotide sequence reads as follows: TGTGCCAGCAGCCGGGACAGCAGATCCTCTGGGGCCAACGTCCTGACTTTC.